Sequencing of this T cell receptor beta chain was carried out in a study of T cell changes during pregnancy in multiple sclerosis (dated by TCRdb to the late 2010s). Concerning the study at large: The study looked at changes in the T cell repertoire across pregnancy in women with multiple sclerosis.

From its cysteine to its phenylalanine, the CDR3 spans 17 amino acids. Only the CDR3 part of the read is kept: 51 bases, read in frame from the first base. The junction carries 17 bases between V and J, which are trimmed by 3 bases and 0 bases respectively. The germline V gene encodes CDR1 MGHRA and CDR2 YSYEKL. This clone was counted once. Its antigen target is currently unknown. No per-base quality is available; no much larger clone lies one base away. Library preparation employed the immunoSEQ multiplex PCR assay. Imported from immuneACCESS, the table was reduced by TCRdb to in-frame sequences with V and J called. These copies leave out some clones; in studies compared against another copy, an unresolved V gene accounts for under half, and the cause of the remainder is not known. The sample records more than 45,000 clones, around 93% of which are singletons. The ten largest make up 3% to 4% of the sample.

The sample here was CD8+ T cells from peripheral blood mononuclear cells, taken in the second trimester of pregnancy. The rearrangement joined TRBV4-1 to TRBJ2-5; TRBD1 is possibly the D segment (6 matching bases). The clonotype was recovered from a female donor with multiple sclerosis, enrolled in a pregnancy study. The CDR3 is CASSHREGELYQETQYF. The DNA is as follows: TGCGCCAGCAGCCATCGTGAGGGGGAATTGTACCAAGAGACCCAGTACTTC.